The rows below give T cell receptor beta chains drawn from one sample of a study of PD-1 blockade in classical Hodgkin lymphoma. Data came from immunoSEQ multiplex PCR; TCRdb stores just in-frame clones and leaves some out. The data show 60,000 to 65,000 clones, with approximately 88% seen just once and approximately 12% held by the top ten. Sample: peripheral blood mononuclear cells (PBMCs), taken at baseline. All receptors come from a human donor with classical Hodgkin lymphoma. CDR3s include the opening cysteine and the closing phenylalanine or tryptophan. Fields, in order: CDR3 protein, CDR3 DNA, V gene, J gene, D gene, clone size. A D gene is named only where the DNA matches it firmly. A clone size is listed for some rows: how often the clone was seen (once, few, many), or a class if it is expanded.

CATKGQEYSNQPQHF,TGTGCCACGAAAGGACAGGAGTATAGCAATCAGCCCCAGCATTTT,TRBV19,TRBJ1-5,TRBD1,-
CASSLTGTGRSLDGYTF,TGTGCCAGCAGCTTAACAGGGACAGGGAGGTCCCTGGATGGCTACACCTTC,TRBV7-8,TRBJ1-2,TRBD1,-
CASSETGGEQYF,TGTGCCAGCAGTGAAACAGGTGGCGAGCAGTACTTC,TRBV28,TRBJ2-7,-,-
CASSPGQGNDFNYGYTF,TGTGCCAGCAGCCCCGGACAGGGAAACGACTTTAACTATGGCTACACCTTC,TRBV7-9,TRBJ1-2,TRBD1,-
CASSLISDTQYF,TGTGCCAGCAGCTTAATCTCAGATACGCAGTATTTT,TRBV7-6,TRBJ2-3,-,-
CAWSPHRETQYF,TGTGCCTGGAGTCCCCACCGTGAGACCCAGTACTTC,TRBV30,TRBJ2-5,-,-
CASSRQEETQYF,TGTGCCAGCAGCAGACAGGAGGAGACCCAGTACTTC,TRBV7-6,TRBJ2-5,-,-
CSVNRPQYF,TGCAGTGTTAACAGGCCGCAGTACTTC,TRBV20-1,TRBJ2-7,-,-
CASSIGHGRGWYTIYF,TGTGCCAGCAGCATTGGTCATGGCAGGGGGTGGTACACCATATATTTT,TRBV21-1,TRBJ1-3,-,-
CASRPPRAPSGNTIYF,TGTGCCAGCAGACCACCGCGGGCTCCCTCTGGAAACACCATATATTTT,TRBV12-1,TRBJ1-3,-,-
CASSFGRGDEKLFF,TGTGCCAGCAGTTTTGGCAGGGGGGATGAAAAACTGTTTTTT,TRBV27,TRBJ1-4,TRBD1,once
CASSGTGENMNTEAFF,TGTGCCAGCAGCGGGACAGGGGAAAATATGAACACTGAAGCTTTCTTT,TRBV2,TRBJ1-1,TRBD1,-
CASSSQGAGELFF,TGTGCCAGCAGTTCACAGGGGGCCGGGGAGCTGTTTTTT,TRBV6-5,TRBJ2-2,TRBD1,-
CASSPNPGQGTYEQYF,TGTGCCAGCAGCCCCAACCCTGGGCAGGGGACCTACGAGCAGTACTTC,TRBV28,TRBJ2-7,-,-
CASSYGGGTDTQYF,TGTGCCAGCAGTTACGGGGGGGGCACAGATACGCAGTATTTT,TRBV28,TRBJ2-3,TRBD2,-
CASSLTEPQETQYF,TGCGCCAGCAGCTTGACTGAACCGCAAGAGACCCAGTACTTC,TRBV5-1,TRBJ2-5,-,-
CASRQGWDNSPLHF,TGTGCCAGTCGACAGGGTTGGGATAATTCACCCCTCCACTTT,TRBV19,TRBJ1-6,TRBD1,-
CASSWSRTLAKNIQYF,TGTGCCAGCAGCTGGTCCCGCACTCTAGCCAAAAACATTCAGTACTTC,TRBV5-8,TRBJ2-4,-,-
CASSLDPEGTYEQYF,TGTGCCAGCAGCTTAGATCCAGAGGGAACCTACGAGCAGTACTTC,TRBV11-2,TRBJ2-7,-,-
CASRGGGRSTDTQYF,TGTGCCAGCCGCGGGGGGGGGCGTAGCACAGATACGCAGTATTTT,TRBV7-2,TRBJ2-3,TRBD2,-
CASSHRRLDGIETQYF,TGTGCCAGCAGCCACCGTCGACTGGACGGCATAGAGACCCAGTACTTC,TRBV11-1,TRBJ2-5,-,-
CASVDRENTEAFF,TGTGCCAGCGTGGACAGAGAAAACACTGAAGCTTTCTTT,TRBV2,TRBJ1-1,-,medium-sized
CASSSLVSGGKGYTF,TGTGCCAGCAGCTCCCTAGTGTCAGGGGGCAAGGGCTACACCTTC,TRBV11-2,TRBJ1-2,TRBD1,-